The rows below give T cell receptor beta chains drawn from one sample of a study of T cell responses to AZD1222 COVID-19 vaccine. TCRdb's table, derived via immunoSEQ multiplex PCR, lists solely in-frame clones and lacks some. The data show around 28,000 clones, more than 70% seen once. Sample: peripheral blood, taken on day 0 of AZD1222 vaccination. The receptor set was obtained from an adult in good health. Each CDR3 is given with its conserved first and last residue. A D gene is named only where the DNA matches it firmly. The size entry is marked missing in some rows and otherwise reads once, few, many or a size class.

j_call v_call clone_size d_call cdr3_nt cdr3_aa
TRBJ2-5 TRBV7-9 NA NA TGTGCCACCATGGACGGATACCAAGAGACCCAGTACTTC CATMDGYQETQYF
TRBJ1-5 TRBV10-2 NA NA TGCGCCAGCAGTGCGGGGCCCAGGCTAAGCAATCAGCCCCAGCATTTT CASSAGPRLSNQPQHF
TRBJ1-4 TRBV4-3 few TRBD1 TGCGCCAGCAGCCAAGATTGGTCGGACAGGGAGAATGAAAAACTGTTTTTT CASSQDWSDRENEKLFF
TRBJ1-2 TRBV7-2 NA NA TGTGCCAGCAGCTTAGACAGTAACTATGGCTACACCTTC CASSLDSNYGYTF
TRBJ1-2 TRBV7-9 NA NA TGTGCCAGCAGCCCCAGTAGGGGCCCCCCGGAGGGCTACACCTTC CASSPSRGPPEGYTF
TRBJ1-2 TRBV5-6 NA NA TGTGCCAGCAGCTTGGGGGGGGGCGAGTCGGGAGGCTACACCTTC CASSLGGGESGGYTF
TRBJ1-1 TRBV30 few NA TGTGCCGGAGCGGGCAGGGTAGCTGAAGCTTTCTTT CAGAGRVAEAFF
TRBJ2-7 TRBV5-6 NA NA TGTGCCAGCAGCACATCTTACGAGCAGTACTTC CASSTSYEQYF
TRBJ2-6 TRBV6-5 NA NA TGTGCCACTAGGATCGGGTCTGGGGCCAACGTCCTGACTTTC CATRIGSGANVLTF
TRBJ1-3 TRBV30 NA NA TGTGCCTGGAAGAGGCCCGGAAACACCATATATTTT CAWKRPGNTIYF
TRBJ1-6 TRBV14 NA NA TGTGCCAGCAGCGATCGGACCTTGAATTCACCCCTCCACTTT CASSDRTLNSPLHF
TRBJ2-1 TRBV7-3 NA TRBD2 TGTGCCAGCAGCTTAGCGGGAGGGCCTGGGGATGAGCAGTTCTTC CASSLAGGPGDEQFF
TRBJ1-1 TRBV4-3 once TRBD1 TGCGCCAGCAGCCAAGAATCTCTGCAGGGGGCTGAAGCTTTCTTT CASSQESLQGAEAFF
TRBJ2-6 TRBV19 NA NA TGTGCCAGCAACCGGGGGTTCAACTCTGGGGCCAACGTCCTGACTTTC CASNRGFNSGANVLTF
TRBJ2-3 TRBV7-9 once TRBD2 TGTGCCAGCAGCTTAGGGGGACTAGCGGGAGGGTACCACACAGATACGCAGTATTTT CASSLGGLAGGYHTDTQYF
TRBJ1-6 TRBV21-1 few NA TGTGCCAGCATCGGGGGAGGGAGGGTCTATAATTCACCCCTCCACTTT CASIGGGRVYNSPLHF
TRBJ1-1 TRBV18 medium-sized NA TGTGCCAGCTCACCACGCCAGACAGGCGGGGTCACTGAAGCTTTCTTT CASSPRQTGGVTEAFF
TRBJ1-1 TRBV27 NA NA TGTGCCAGCAGTTCAGGGGTTTTCTCAACTGAAGCTTTCTTT CASSSGVFSTEAFF
TRBJ1-2 TRBV24-1 few NA TGTGCCACCAGTGACGGACGGACTAACTATGGCTACACCTTC CATSDGRTNYGYTF
TRBJ2-1 TRBV5-1 NA NA TGCGCCAGCAGCACCGGGGTAAGCTCCTACAATGAGCAGTTCTTC CASSTGVSSYNEQFF
TRBJ1-2 TRBV19 NA NA TGTGCCAGTACTCGTTCAGGACCGTATGGCTACACCTTC CASTRSGPYGYTF
TRBJ1-1 TRBV7-2 once NA TGTGCCAGCAGCTTAAACAGCGGGGGGCGGAATTCTGAAGCTTTCTTT CASSLNSGGRNSEAFF